Listed below are T cell receptor beta chains from one sample, sequenced in a study of PD-1 blockade in mismatch repair-deficient tumors. The repertoire was sequenced with immunoSEQ multiplex PCR; TCRdb's copy has only in-frame clones and lacks some. The table records under 40,000 clones, over 80% of them present only once. The sequences come from PBMCs, collected about 40 weeks after starting pembrolizumab. Receptor source: an adult with mismatch repair-deficient cancer. Each CDR3 is given with its conserved first and last residue. D genes are given only for firm matches. Rows may omit the clone size; those that give it use once, few, many or a size class.

. | . | 13 | TRBJ1-5 | TRBV1 | CTSHRVSNQPQHF | TGCACCAGCCACAGGGTTTCAAATCAGCCCCAGCATTTT
. | . | 13 | TRBJ2-1 | TRBV27 | CASSYEGYNEQFF | TGTGCCAGCAGTTACGAGGGCTACAATGAGCAGTTCTTC
TRBD2 | . | 17 | TRBJ2-1 | TRBV5-1 | CASSLVGGTSEYNEQFF | TGCGCCAGCAGCTTGGTCGGGGGGACTAGCGAATACAATGAGCAGTTCTTC
TRBD2 | few | 16 | TRBJ2-7 | TRBV27 | CASSLGPSGSSYEQYF | TGTGCCAGCAGTTTAGGTCCTAGCGGGAGTTCCTACGAGCAGTACTTC
TRBD1 | . | 14 | TRBJ2-5 | TRBV28 | CASSLLRDRETQYF | TGTGCCAGCAGTTTACTCCGGGACAGAGAGACCCAGTACTTC
TRBD1 | . | 15 | TRBJ2-1 | TRBV18 | CASSPGTGAYNEQFF | TGTGCCAGCTCACCCGGGACAGGCGCCTACAATGAGCAGTTCTTC
TRBD2 | . | 16 | TRBJ2-3 | TRBV5-1 | CASSPPLAGATDTQYF | TGCGCCAGCAGCCCACCGCTAGCGGGTGCCACAGATACGCAGTATTTT
. | . | 14 | TRBJ1-1 | TRBV2 | CASSAQGLGTEAFF | TGTGCCAGCAGTGCTCAGGGGCTCGGCACTGAAGCTTTCTTT
. | . | 14 | TRBJ2-5 | TRBV11-2 | CASSHTSSGETQYF | TGTGCCAGCAGCCATACTAGCTCCGGGGAGACCCAGTACTTC
. | few | 12 | TRBJ1-2 | TRBV14 | CASNQDTGGYTF | TGTGCCAGCAACCAAGATACGGGAGGCTACACCTTC
. | . | 15 | TRBJ1-5 | TRBV18 | CASSPPETGNQPQHF | TGTGCCAGCTCACCACCTGAGACAGGTAATCAGCCCCAGCATTTT
TRBD2 | . | 18 | TRBJ2-2 | TRBV5-4 | CASSLKLSSGTNTGELFF | TGTGCCAGCAGCTTGAAGCTTTCTAGCGGAACGAACACCGGGGAGCTGTTTTTT
. | . | 13 | TRBJ1-1 | TRBV11-3 | CASSSTGYTEAFF | TGTGCCAGCAGTTCAACAGGGTACACTGAAGCTTTCTTT
. | . | 14 | TRBJ1-3 | TRBV7-8 | CASSAQGTGNTIYF | TGTGCCAGCAGCGCACAGGGAACTGGAAACACCATATATTTT
. | . | 13 | TRBJ2-1 | TRBV5-1 | CASKPIIRDEQFF | TGCGCCAGCAAGCCCATTATTCGGGATGAGCAGTTCTTC
TRBD1 | once | 13 | TRBJ2-5 | TRBV9 | CASSVGRGETQYF | TGTGCCAGCAGCGTAGGCAGGGGGGAGACCCAGTACTTC
TRBD2 | . | 14 | TRBJ2-1 | TRBV28 | CASSELAGGQAQFF | TGTGCCAGCAGCGAACTAGCGGGAGGACAAGCGCAGTTCTTC
TRBD1 | . | 14 | TRBJ2-2 | TRBV28 | CASSGTGYTGELFF | TGTGCCAGCAGCGGGACAGGGTACACCGGGGAGCTGTTTTTT
. | . | 14 | TRBJ1-1 | TRBV28 | CASIDSGAVTEAFF | TGTGCCAGCATCGATAGCGGGGCGGTAACTGAAGCTTTCTTT
TRBD2 | once | 15 | TRBJ2-1 | TRBV10-1 | CASSEWSSGRNEQFF | TGCGCCAGCAGTGAGTGGTCTAGCGGGAGAAACGAGCAGTTCTTC
. | . | 14 | TRBJ1-3 | TRBV28 | CASSLGTSGNTIYF | TGTGCCAGCAGTCTAGGGACTTCTGGAAACACCATATATTTT
TRBD2 | . | 16 | TRBJ2-4 | TRBV2 | CASSPLAGVAKNIQYF | TGTGCCAGCAGTCCCCTAGCGGGAGTGGCCAAAAACATTCAGTACTTC
TRBD1 | few | 14 | TRBJ2-7 | TRBV9 | CASSVSQGNYEQYF | TGTGCCAGCAGCGTATCACAGGGGAACTACGAGCAGTACTTC
. | . | 13 | TRBJ1-4 | TRBV29-1 | CSIARAANEKLFF | TGCAGCATAGCCAGGGCTGCTAATGAAAAACTGTTTTTT
TRBD2 | . | 16 | TRBJ2-2 | TRBV11-2 | CASRRLAGAATGELFF | TGTGCCAGCAGAAGACTAGCGGGAGCCGCCACCGGGGAGCTGTTTTTT
. | . | 18 | TRBJ2-2 | TRBV4-1 | CASSQGLGQGPNTGELFF | TGCGCCAGCAGCCAAGGATTAGGTCAGGGGCCGAACACCGGGGAGCTGTTTTTT
TRBD2 | . | 15 | TRBJ2-3 | TRBV10-3 | CAIAGAGGTTDTQYF | TGTGCCATAGCAGGAGCGGGAGGGACCACAGATACGCAGTATTTT